One and the same sample provided the 30 T cell receptor beta chains below, sequenced in a study of blood T cell repertoires in COVID-19. TCRdb's table, derived via immunoSEQ multiplex PCR, lists solely in-frame clones and lacks some. In the table there are roughly 370,000 clones, around nine tenths of which are singletons. What was sequenced was PBMCs or T cells enriched from blood (not recorded which). Receptors were obtained from a woman aged 45-65 years who had recovered from COVID-19.

The chain's CDR3 is CASSASGTLLAKNIQYF. The CDR3 coding sequence is TGTGCCAGCAGCGCGAGCGGGACACTGCTAGCCAAAAACATTCAGTACTTC. The chain has TRBV9 and TRBJ2-4, with D perhaps TRBD2 (7 bases). The CDR3 runs 17 residues. V lost 3 bases and J 0 bases, leaving 16 bases between the germline ends. Germline V gene data show CDR1 as SGDLS and CDR2 as YYNGEE.

The chain employs TRBV18 and TRBJ1-4; possibly TRBD1 for D (5 bases). The length of the CDR3 is 14 residues. Germline CDR1 is KGHSH and CDR2 is LQKENI. The V and J ends lost 3 bases and 6 bases respectively, with 11 bases between them. CDR3 in DNA: TGTGCCAGCTCACCGGGGGGTTCGGATGAAAAACTGTTTTTT. It codes for CASSPGGSDEKLFF.

V gene TRBV5-8 combines with J gene TRBJ1-5, with 8 bases identical to TRBD1. Trimming took 4 bases from V and 5 from J; bases not matched to a gene: 11. Germline CDR1 and CDR2: SGHTS and YDEGEE. The CDR3 has 16 amino acids. CDR3 amino acids: CASSRRTGTGHQPQHF. The CDR3 DNA sequence: TGTGCCAGCAGCCGAAGGACCGGGACAGGTCATCAGCCCCAGCATTTT. The full variable domain, its missing parts supplied by reference TRBV5-8 and TRBJ1-5, is EAGVTQSPTHLIKTRGQQATLRCSPISGHTSVYWYQQALGLGLQFLLWYDEGEERNRGNFPPRFSGRQFPNYSSELNVNALELEDSALYLCASSRRTGTGHQPQHFGDGTRLSIL.

The chain joins TRBV19 to TRBJ2-7; 8 bases map to TRBD2. The length of the CDR3 is 14 residues. Unmatched junction bases numbered 7, after V lost 3 bases and J lost 6 bases. Germline V gene sequence: CDR1 LNHDA, CDR2 SQIVND (reference sequence). CDR3 amino acids: CASSIRGGIFEQYF. The DNA of the CDR3 is TGTGCCAGTAGTATCCGGGGGGGCATTTTCGAGCAGTACTTC.

This chain uses TRBV4-1 with TRBJ2-3, with a tentative D call TRBD1 (7 bases). CDR1 and CDR2 (germline): MGHRA, YSYEKL. The germline V and J ends were trimmed by 3 bases and 2 bases, with 12 bases remaining between them. There are 15 residues in the CDR3. CDR3 sequence: CASSQRDRPTDTQYF. The CDR3 bases are TGCGCCAGCAGCCAGCGGGACAGACCCACAGATACGCAGTATTTT.

Details on this clone: Other nucleotide sequences from this sample produce the same CDR3. V gene TRBV19 combines with J gene TRBJ1-2, with unresolved D. V gave up 8 bases and J gave up 2 bases, with 6 bases separating them. The CDR3 has 11 amino acids. The germline gives CDR1 LNHDA, CDR2 SQIVND (reference sequence). The CDR3: CASRRNYGYTF. The CDR3 coding sequence is TGTGCCAGTCGCAGGAACTATGGCTACACCTTC.

J is TRBJ1-4 and V is TRBV18; D not certain. CDR3 size: 15 residues. CDR1 KGHSH and CDR2 LQKENI come from the germline V gene. The V gene lost 2 bases and the J gene lost 4 bases, with 11 bases spanning the gap. The CDR3 nucleotides are TGTGCCAGCTCACCAAACAGCCCAGTTAATGAAAAACTGTTTTTT. It codes for CASSPNSPVNEKLFF.

About this clone: Within the sample, other DNA sequences also encode this same CDR3. The chain is built from TRBV5-1 and TRBJ1-1; possible D gene TRBD1, 6 bases. V was trimmed by 2 bases and J by 5 bases, leaving 13 bases between them. The CDR3 is 14 amino acids. Germline loops: CDR1 SGHRS, CDR2 YFSETQ. CDR3 sequence (DNA): TGCGCCAGCAGCTTAACAGGGCTCGGAACTGAAGCTTTCTTT. Encoded protein: CASSLTGLGTEAFF.

This clone was picked up a small number of times. V is TRBV7-8 and J is TRBJ1-1; 8 bases agree with TRBD1. This CDR3 spans 14 amino acids. The germline CDR1 and CDR2 sequences are SGHVS and FQNEAQ. J gave up 4 bases and V 5 bases, and 6 bases lay outside the gene matches. The CDR3 spells CASSTQGARTEAFF. The CDR3 bases are TGTGCCAGCAGCACCCAGGGGGCGCGCACTGAAGCTTTCTTT.

This rearrangement joins TRBV11-2 to TRBJ2-3; maybe TRBD2 (5 bases). There are 15 residues in the CDR3. Germline CDR1 SGHAT, CDR2 FQNNGV. Trimming took 2 bases from V and 2 from J, leaving 11 bases between them. CDR3 sequence (DNA): TGTGCCAGCAGCTTAACGAGGGTCTTCACAGATACGCAGTATTTT. Translation gives CASSLTRVFTDTQYF. The whole variable domain, filled in from reference TRBV11-2 and TRBJ2-3, reads EAGVAQSPRYKIIEKRQSVAFWCNPISGHATLYWYQQILGQGPKLLIQFQNNGVVDDSQLPKDRFSAERLKGVDSTLKIQPAKLEDSAVYLCASSLTRVFTDTQYFGPGTRLTVL.

This chain uses TRBV30 with TRBJ1-3; 9 bases match TRBD1. Germline CDR1 is GTSNPN and CDR2 is SVGIG (reference sequence). The length of the CDR3 is 14 residues. After removal of 2 bases from V and 2 bases from J, the junction contained 1 base not matched to a gene. This chain's CDR3 is CAWSRTGAGNTIYF. As DNA, the CDR3 is TGTGCCTGGAGTCGGACAGGGGCTGGAAACACCATATATTTT.

A few counts support this clone. This chain links TRBV19 with TRBJ2-7; D is undetermined. Germline loops: CDR1 LNHDA, CDR2 SQIVND (reference sequence). Trimming took 5 bases from V and 5 from J, leaving 13 bases between them. The CDR3 runs 13 residues. CDR3 bases: TGTGCCAGTAGTTACGCCAGAGGAAACGAGCAGTACTTC. It specifies CASSYARGNEQYF.

The chain joins TRBV6-1 to TRBJ2-2, with D perhaps TRBD1 (6 bases). V was clipped by 3 bases and J by 5 bases, with 10 bases between them. This CDR3 comprises 14 residues. The V gene's germline CDR1 is MNHNS and CDR2 SASEGT. The CDR3 reads CASSESGETGELFF. The CDR3 DNA follows: TGTGCCAGCAGTGAGTCAGGGGAGACCGGGGAGCTGTTTTTT.

The V call is TRBV7-6, the J call TRBJ2-5; 10 bases match TRBD1. The V gene end was trimmed by 5 bases and the J gene end by 5 bases; junction bases not matched to a gene: 14. The CDR3 runs to 17 residues. The germline CDR1 and CDR2 sequences are SGHVS and FNYEAQ. CDR3 loop: CASSAFSVTGGFETQYF. As DNA, the CDR3 is TGTGCCAGCAGCGCATTTAGTGTGACAGGGGGCTTTGAGACCCAGTACTTC. The full variable domain, rest sourced from reference TRBV7-6 and TRBJ2-5, is GAGVSQSPRYKVTKRGQDVALRCDPISGHVSLYWYRQALGQGPEFLTYFNYEAQQDKSGLPNDRFSAERPEGSISTLTIQRTEQRDSAMYRCASSAFSVTGGFETQYFGPGTRLLVL.

This sequence joins TRBV28 and TRBJ1-6; D remains ambiguous. Germline CDR1 MDHEN, CDR2 SYDVKM. This CDR3 region has 13 residues. V lost 6 bases, J lost 10 bases, and 13 bases lay in between. The CDR3 here is CASSGPIVSPLHF. CDR3 coding DNA: TGTGCCAGCAGCGGTCCTATTGTGTCACCCCTCCACTTT.

The chain joins TRBV9 to TRBJ1-3; D is uncertain. Germline V gene sequence: CDR1 SGDLS, CDR2 YYNGEE. V lost 2 bases and J lost 2, with 5 bases in between. This CDR3 contains 13 residues. CDR3 in DNA: TGTGCCAGCAGCGTCACAGCTGGAAACACCATATATTTT. Its protein is CASSVTAGNTIYF.

The V and J genes are TRBV29-1 and TRBJ1-2; 11 nucleotides match TRBD1. Germline assignment: CDR1 SQVTM and CDR2 ANQGSEA. Trimming removed 6 bases from V and 3 bases from J; junction bases left unmatched: 9. The CDR3 consists of 15 residues. The CDR3 loop reads CSVRGQGAPDYGYTF. CDR3 in DNA: TGCAGCGTGCGCGGACAGGGGGCTCCTGACTATGGCTACACCTTC.

V usage is TRBV29-1 and J usage is TRBJ2-6, with TRBD1 as a possible D gene (6 bases). CDR3 size: 13 residues. Germline V gives CDR1 SQVTM, CDR2 ANQGSEA. V lost 4 bases to trimming and J lost 4 bases, with 8 bases between them. The CDR3 DNA is TGCAGCGTTGTGGGGGCCGGGGCCAACGTCCTGACTTTC. As protein: CSVVGAGANVLTF.

The chain recombines TRBV11-2 with TRBJ2-3; the D is unclear. This CDR3 has 16 residues. Deletions cut 4 bases from V and 0 bases from J, with 14 bases between. Germline CDR1 reads SGHAT; CDR2 reads FQNNGV. The CDR3 loop is CASSSFPPLSTDTQYF. CDR3 in DNA: TGTGCCAGCAGCTCCTTTCCCCCGTTAAGCACAGATACGCAGTATTTT. The full variable domain, in which reference TRBV11-2 and TRBJ2-3 provide the parts outside the CDR3, is EAGVAQSPRYKIIEKRQSVAFWCNPISGHATLYWYQQILGQGPKLLIQFQNNGVVDDSQLPKDRFSAERLKGVDSTLKIQPAKLEDSAVYLCASSSFPPLSTDTQYFGPGTRLTVL.

This rearrangement joins TRBV9 to TRBJ1-4; D is possibly TRBD1 (6 bases). Trimming cost V 3 bases and J 7 bases, with 13 bases left between them. CDR3 length: 14 residues. Germline-derived CDR1 and CDR2 are SGDLS and YYNGEE. DNA of the CDR3: TGTGCCAGCAGCGCCAGGGGCGGTCTTGAAAAACTGTTTTTT. Protein: CASSARGGLEKLFF.

The chain has TRBV5-1 and TRBJ2-1, with TRBD2 matching over 7 bases. This CDR3 is 15 amino acids long. V was clipped by 1 base and J by 5 bases; unmatched bases: 6. CDR1 is SGHRS, CDR2 YFSETQ, per germline. The CDR3 DNA reads TGCGCCAGCAGCTTGCAAGCGGGACGGAACAATGAGCAGTTCTTC. It specifies CASSLQAGRNNEQFF.

This clone was recorded only once. The V call is TRBV28, the J call TRBJ1-1, with D perhaps TRBD1 (5 bases). The CDR3 totals 13 residues. The V end was cut by 7 bases, the J end by 2 bases, with 11 bases between. CDR1 MDHEN and CDR2 SYDVKM come from the germline V gene. The CDR3 DNA follows: TGTGCCAGCACCCAGGGAGGTAACACTGAAGCTTTCTTT. Translated, it gives CASTQGGNTEAFF.

The chain recombines TRBV2 with TRBJ1-4, with a tentative D call TRBD1 (6 bases). V lost 6 bases and J 7 bases, leaving 15 bases between the germline ends. The CDR3 covers 14 residues. Germline lookup yields CDR1 SNHLY and CDR2 FYNNEI. CDR3: CASRWEGGSEKLFF. In DNA, the CDR3 is TGTGCCAGCAGATGGGAAGGGGGTAGTGAAAAACTGTTTTTT.

The V gene is TRBV28, the J gene TRBJ1-1, with 7 bases matching TRBD1. Germline lookup yields CDR1 MDHEN and CDR2 SYDVKM. The CDR3 sequence is 15 residues long. The V and J ends lost 6 bases and 2 bases, in that order; junction bases with no gene match: 9. CDR3 in DNA: TGTGCCAGCAGCCCTCCGGCAGGGGGTAACACTGAAGCTTTCTTT. Translating it yields CASSPPAGGNTEAFF.

V gene TRBV7-2 combines with J gene TRBJ2-5; D is unresolved. Germline V lookup: CDR1 SGHTA, CDR2 FQGNSA. V was trimmed by 7 bases and J by 5 bases, leaving 14 bases between them. The CDR3 has 13 amino acids. CDR3 coding DNA: TGTGCCAGCACCCCAGAGGTCCGGGAGACCCAGTACTTC. This gives the protein CASTPEVRETQYF.

This rearrangement joins TRBV11-2 to TRBJ2-7; D might be TRBD2 (5 bases). Between the trimmed V and J ends, which lost 2 bases and 0 bases, there was a span of 14 bases. The germline V gene encodes CDR1 SGHAT and CDR2 FQNNGV. This CDR3 is built from 16 residues. The CDR3 protein is CASSLRGQDLSYEQYF. CDR3 in DNA: TGTGCCAGCAGCTTAAGAGGGCAGGACCTCTCCTACGAGCAGTACTTC.

This sequence joins TRBV3-1 (or the pseudogene TRBV3-2) and TRBJ1-6; D is possibly TRBD1 (6 bases). This CDR3 is built from 16 residues. V lost 1 base and J lost 5, with 12 bases in between. Germline CDR1 LGHDT, CDR2 YNNKEL (reference sequence). The CDR3 DNA reads TGTGCCAGCAGCCAAGGTACAGGGATCCATAATTCACCCCTCCACTTT. It translates to CASSQGTGIHNSPLHF.

The V gene is TRBV7-2, the J gene TRBJ2-2; 7 nucleotides agree with TRBD1. Germline loops: CDR1 SGHTA, CDR2 FQGNSA. The CDR3 is 15 residues long. The V segment lost 5 bases and the J segment 4 bases; nucleotides outside the gene matches: 7. The CDR3 coding sequence is TGTGCCAGCAGCCCTGACAGGGCTGGCACCGGGGAGCTGTTTTTT. Amino acids: CASSPDRAGTGELFF. The full variable domain, in which reference TRBV7-2 and TRBJ2-2 provide the parts outside the CDR3, is GAGVSQSPSNKVTEKGKDVELRCDPISGHTALYWYRQSLGQGLEFLIYFQGNSAPDKSGLPSDRFSAERTGGSVSTLTIQRTQQEDSAVYLCASSPDRAGTGELFFGEGSRLTVL.

Only one count was recorded for this clone. CDR3 amino acids: CASSLDTNSYEQYF. As DNA, the CDR3 is TGTGCCAGCAGTTTAGACACCAACTCCTACGAGCAGTACTTC. This sequence joins TRBV28 and TRBJ2-7; no definite D call. Germline V gene lookup returns CDR1 MDHEN and CDR2 SYDVKM. The CDR3 covers 14 residues. V was shortened by 2 bases and J by 0 bases, with 8 bases between the two germline ends.

This clone is a singleton in its sample. This chain joins TRBV2 and TRBJ1-1, with TRBD1 identical over 7 bases. The germline gives CDR1 SNHLY, CDR2 FYNNEI. Germline trimming cut 5 bases from V and 4 bases from J; bases unmatched to any gene: 10. CDR3 size: 15 residues. CDR3 coding DNA: TGTGCCAGCAGTCCACCAGGGGACAGCGGCACTGAAGCTTTCTTT. It codes for CASSPPGDSGTEAFF.